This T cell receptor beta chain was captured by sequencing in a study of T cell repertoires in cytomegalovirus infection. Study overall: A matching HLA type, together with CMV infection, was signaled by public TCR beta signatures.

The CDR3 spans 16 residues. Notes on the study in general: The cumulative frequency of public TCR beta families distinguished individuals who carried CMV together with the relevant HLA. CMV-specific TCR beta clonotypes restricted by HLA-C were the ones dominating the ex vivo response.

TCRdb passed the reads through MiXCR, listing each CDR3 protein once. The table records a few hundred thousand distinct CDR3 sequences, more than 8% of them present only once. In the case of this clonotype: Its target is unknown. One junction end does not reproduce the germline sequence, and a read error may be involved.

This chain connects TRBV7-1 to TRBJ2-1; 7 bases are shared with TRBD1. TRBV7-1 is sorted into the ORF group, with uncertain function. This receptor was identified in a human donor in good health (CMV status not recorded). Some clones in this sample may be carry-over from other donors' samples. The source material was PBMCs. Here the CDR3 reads CASSGPTGDSYDEQFF. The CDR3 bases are TGTGCCAGCAGCGGACCCACAGGGGATTCCTACGATGAGCAGTTCTTC.